The TCR beta chain described here comes from a study of T cell responses to AZD1222 COVID-19 vaccine. As concerns this clone: Its antigen is still unknown.

CDR3 length: 15 residues. Trimming stripped 5 bases from V and 7 bases from J, with 18 bases between. Per the germline V gene, CDR1 is KGHSH and CDR2 is LQKENI. General observations from the study: In a largely white British group with more females than males, clonal diversity was possibly underestimated. Reports say nearly half of spike-specific TCRs go after unmutated variant regions. No day 14 peak samples; only post-peak repertoires were characterized.

Assay: immunoSEQ multiplex PCR; the TCRdb copy retains only in-frame clones and omits some. The sample includes about 120,000 clones, about 89% of them seen just once. The chain carries TRBV18 and TRBJ1-5, with D possibly TRBD1 on 5 matching bases. The sample in question was peripheral blood, obtained on day 0 of AZD1222 vaccination. The TCR originated in an adult in good health. DNA for the CDR3: TGTGCCAGCTCATCGGGACTTTCCGGGGCCCAGCCCCAGCATTTT. Translation gives CASSSGLSGAQPQHF. Combining the CDR3 with reference TRBV18 and TRBJ1-5 gives the whole variable domain NAGVMQNPRHLVRRRGQEARLRCSPMKGHSHVYWYRQLPEEGLKFMVYLQKENIIDESGMPKERFSAEFPKEGPSILRIQQVVRGDSAAYFCASSSGLSGAQPQHFGDGTRLSIL.